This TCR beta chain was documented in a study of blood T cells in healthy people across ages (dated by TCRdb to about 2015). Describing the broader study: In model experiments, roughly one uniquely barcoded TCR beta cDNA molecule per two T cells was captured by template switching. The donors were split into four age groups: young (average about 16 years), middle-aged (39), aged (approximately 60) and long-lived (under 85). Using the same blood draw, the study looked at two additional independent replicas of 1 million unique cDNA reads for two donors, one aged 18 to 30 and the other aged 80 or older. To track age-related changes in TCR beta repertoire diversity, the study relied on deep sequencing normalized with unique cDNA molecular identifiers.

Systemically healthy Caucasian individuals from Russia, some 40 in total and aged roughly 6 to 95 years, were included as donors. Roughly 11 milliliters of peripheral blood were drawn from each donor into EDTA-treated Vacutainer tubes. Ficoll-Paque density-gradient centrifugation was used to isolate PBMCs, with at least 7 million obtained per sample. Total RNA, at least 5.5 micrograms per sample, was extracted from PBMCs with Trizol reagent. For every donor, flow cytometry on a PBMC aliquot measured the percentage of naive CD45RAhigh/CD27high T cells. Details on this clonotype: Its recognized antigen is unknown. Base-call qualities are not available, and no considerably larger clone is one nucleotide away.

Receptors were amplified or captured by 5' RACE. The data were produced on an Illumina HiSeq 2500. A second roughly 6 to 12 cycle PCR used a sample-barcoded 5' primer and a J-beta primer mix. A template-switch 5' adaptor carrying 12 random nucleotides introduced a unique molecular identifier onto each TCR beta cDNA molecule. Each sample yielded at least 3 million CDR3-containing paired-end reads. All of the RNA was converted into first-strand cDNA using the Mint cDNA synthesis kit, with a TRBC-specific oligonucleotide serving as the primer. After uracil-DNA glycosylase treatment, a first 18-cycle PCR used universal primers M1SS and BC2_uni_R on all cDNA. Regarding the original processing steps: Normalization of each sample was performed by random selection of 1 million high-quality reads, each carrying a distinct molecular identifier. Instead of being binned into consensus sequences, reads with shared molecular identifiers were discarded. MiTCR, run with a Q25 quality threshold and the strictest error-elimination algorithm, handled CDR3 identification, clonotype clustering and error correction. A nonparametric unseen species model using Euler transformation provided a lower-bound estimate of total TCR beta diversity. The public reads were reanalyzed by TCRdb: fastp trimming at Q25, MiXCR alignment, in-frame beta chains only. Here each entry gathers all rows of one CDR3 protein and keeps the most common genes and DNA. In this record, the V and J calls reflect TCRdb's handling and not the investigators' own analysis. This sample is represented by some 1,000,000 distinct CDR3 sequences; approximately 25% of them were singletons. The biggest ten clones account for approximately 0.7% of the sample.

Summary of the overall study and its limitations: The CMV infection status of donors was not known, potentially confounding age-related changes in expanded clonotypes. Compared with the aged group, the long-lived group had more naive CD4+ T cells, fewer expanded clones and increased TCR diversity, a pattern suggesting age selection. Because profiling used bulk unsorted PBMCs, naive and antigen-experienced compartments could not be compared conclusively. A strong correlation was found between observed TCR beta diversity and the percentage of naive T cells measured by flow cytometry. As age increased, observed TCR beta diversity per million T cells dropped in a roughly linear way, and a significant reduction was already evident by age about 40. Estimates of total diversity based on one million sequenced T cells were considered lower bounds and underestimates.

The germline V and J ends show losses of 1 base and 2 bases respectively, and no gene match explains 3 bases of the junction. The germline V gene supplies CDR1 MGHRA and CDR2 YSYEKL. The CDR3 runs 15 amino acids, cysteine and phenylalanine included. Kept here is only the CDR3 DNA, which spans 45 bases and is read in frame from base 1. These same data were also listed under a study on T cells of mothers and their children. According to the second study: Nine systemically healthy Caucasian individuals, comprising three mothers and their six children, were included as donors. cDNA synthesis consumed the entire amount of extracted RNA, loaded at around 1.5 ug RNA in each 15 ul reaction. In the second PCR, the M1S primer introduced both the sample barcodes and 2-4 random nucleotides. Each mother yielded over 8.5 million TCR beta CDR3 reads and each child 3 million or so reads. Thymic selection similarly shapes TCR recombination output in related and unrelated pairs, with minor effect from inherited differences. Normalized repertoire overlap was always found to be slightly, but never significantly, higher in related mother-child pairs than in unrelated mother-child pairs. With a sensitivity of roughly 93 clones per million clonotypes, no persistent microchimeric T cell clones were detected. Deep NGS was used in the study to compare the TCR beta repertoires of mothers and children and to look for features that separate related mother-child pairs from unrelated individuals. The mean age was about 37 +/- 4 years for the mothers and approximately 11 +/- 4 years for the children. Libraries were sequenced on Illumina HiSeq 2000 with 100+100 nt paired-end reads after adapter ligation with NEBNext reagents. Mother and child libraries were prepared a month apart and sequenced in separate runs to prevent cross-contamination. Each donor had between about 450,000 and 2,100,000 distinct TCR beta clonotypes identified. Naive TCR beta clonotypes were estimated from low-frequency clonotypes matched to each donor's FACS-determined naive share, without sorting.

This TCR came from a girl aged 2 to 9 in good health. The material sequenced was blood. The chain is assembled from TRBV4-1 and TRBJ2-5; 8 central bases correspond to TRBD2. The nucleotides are TGCGCCAGCAGCCAAGTAGCGGGATTACAAGAGACCCAGTACTTC. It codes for CASSQVAGLQETQYF.